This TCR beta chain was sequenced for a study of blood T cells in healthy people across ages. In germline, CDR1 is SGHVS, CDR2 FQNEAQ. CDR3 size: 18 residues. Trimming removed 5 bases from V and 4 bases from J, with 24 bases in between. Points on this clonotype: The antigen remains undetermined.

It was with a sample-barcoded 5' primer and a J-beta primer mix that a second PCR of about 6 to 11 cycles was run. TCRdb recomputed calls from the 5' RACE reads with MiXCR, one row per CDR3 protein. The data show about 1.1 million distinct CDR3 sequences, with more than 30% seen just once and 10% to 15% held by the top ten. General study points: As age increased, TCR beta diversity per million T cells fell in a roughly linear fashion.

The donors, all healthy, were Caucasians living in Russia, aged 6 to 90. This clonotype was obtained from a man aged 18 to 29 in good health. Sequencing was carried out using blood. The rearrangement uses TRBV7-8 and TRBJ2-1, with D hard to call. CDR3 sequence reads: CASSPKDGQLGQYNEQFF. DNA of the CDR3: TGTGCCAGCAGCCCCAAAGACGGGCAACTCGGTCAATACAATGAGCAGTTCTTC. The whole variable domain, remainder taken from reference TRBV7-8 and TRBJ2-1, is GAGVSQSPRYKVAKRGQDVALRCDPISGHVSLFWYQQALGQGPEFLTYFQNEAQLDKSGLPSDRFFAERPEGSVSTLKIQRTQQEDSAVYLCASSPKDGQLGQYNEQFFGPGTRLTVL.